These T cell receptor beta chains were read from a single sample in a study of cytomegalovirus exposure and HLA in healthy donors. The data were produced by immunoSEQ multiplex PCR, yet TCRdb's version contains in-frame clones alone and is incomplete. The sample contains around 85,000 clones, 74% of which appear only once. What was sequenced was PBMCs. The receptor set was obtained from a man aged 25-45 years in good health and CMV-seropositive. The CDR3 runs from the conserved cysteine through the conserved F or W. The order of the fields is J gene, V gene, CDR3 length, clone size, D gene, CDR3 protein, CDR3 DNA. The D gene is left open where the match is weak. Only some rows state a clone size, as once, few, many or a class for expanded clones.

j_gene: TRBJ2-5; v_gene: TRBV21-1; len: 14; abundance: -; d_gene: -; CDR3aa: CASSNWTEEETQYF; CDR3nt: TGTGCCAGCAGCAACTGGACTGAGGAAGAGACCCAGTACTTC
j_gene: TRBJ2-1; v_gene: TRBV5-6; len: 19; abundance: few; d_gene: TRBD2; CDR3aa: CASSSWTSGGAGSYNEQFF; CDR3nt: TGTGCCAGCAGCAGTTGGACTAGCGGGGGGGCGGGCTCCTACAATGAGCAGTTCTTC
j_gene: TRBJ1-1; v_gene: TRBV5-1; len: 14; abundance: -; d_gene: -; CDR3aa: CASSTLGQNTEAFF; CDR3nt: TGCGCCAGCAGCACCCTCGGACAGAACACTGAAGCTTTCTTT
j_gene: TRBJ1-2; v_gene: TRBV25-1; len: 12; abundance: -; d_gene: -; CDR3aa: CASSELYYGYTF; CDR3nt: TGTGCCAGCAGTGAACTCTACTATGGCTACACCTTC
j_gene: TRBJ2-1; v_gene: TRBV7-8; len: 12; abundance: few; d_gene: -; CDR3aa: CASSLRLHEQFF; CDR3nt: TGTGCCAGCAGCTTACGACTCCATGAGCAGTTCTTC
j_gene: TRBJ2-5; v_gene: TRBV5-4; len: 16; abundance: -; d_gene: TRBD2; CDR3aa: CASSARLAEPQETQYF; CDR3nt: TGTGCCAGCAGCGCGAGACTAGCGGAGCCTCAAGAGACCCAGTACTTC
j_gene: TRBJ1-5; v_gene: TRBV28; len: 15; abundance: -; d_gene: TRBD1; CDR3aa: CASRPTGLSNQPQHF; CDR3nt: TGTGCCAGCAGACCGACAGGGTTGAGCAATCAGCCCCAGCATTTT
j_gene: TRBJ2-7; v_gene: TRBV4-3; len: 16; abundance: -; d_gene: TRBD2; CDR3aa: CASSQAGERESYEQYF; CDR3nt: TGCGCCAGCAGCCAGGCGGGGGAGCGGGAGAGCTACGAGCAGTACTTC
j_gene: TRBJ2-7; v_gene: TRBV21-1; len: 17; abundance: -; d_gene: -; CDR3aa: CASSKPVIRDRGYEQYF; CDR3nt: TGTGCCAGCAGCAAACCTGTCATTCGGGACAGGGGCTACGAGCAGTACTTC
j_gene: TRBJ2-3; v_gene: TRBV30; len: 13; abundance: -; d_gene: -; CDR3aa: CAWTPGSTDTQYF; CDR3nt: TGTGCCTGGACCCCCGGGTCCACAGATACGCAGTATTTT
j_gene: TRBJ2-7; v_gene: TRBV27; len: 15; abundance: -; d_gene: TRBD2; CDR3aa: CASSVAGGVSYEQYF; CDR3nt: TGTGCCAGCAGTGTAGCGGGCGGGGTGTCCTACGAGCAGTACTTC
j_gene: TRBJ2-1; v_gene: TRBV11-3; len: 14; abundance: -; d_gene: -; CDR3aa: CASSSLTGEGEQFF; CDR3nt: TGTGCCAGCAGCTCCCTAACGGGAGAGGGTGAGCAGTTCTTC
j_gene: TRBJ2-7; v_gene: TRBV13; len: 16; abundance: -; d_gene: TRBD2; CDR3aa: CASSAPDGLAPYEQYF; CDR3nt: TGTGCCAGCAGCGCCCCCGACGGACTAGCCCCCTACGAGCAGTACTTC
j_gene: TRBJ1-5; v_gene: TRBV28; len: 14; abundance: -; d_gene: -; CDR3aa: CASSSEGTSQPQHF; CDR3nt: TGTGCCAGCAGTTCCGAGGGGACTTCCCAGCCCCAGCATTTT
j_gene: TRBJ1-6; v_gene: TRBV10-3; len: 15; abundance: few; d_gene: TRBD1; CDR3aa: CAISEFAGGYSPLHF; CDR3nt: TGTGCCATCAGTGAGTTTGCAGGGGGTTATTCACCCCTCCACTTT
j_gene: TRBJ1-2; v_gene: TRBV19; len: 18; abundance: -; d_gene: TRBD1; CDR3aa: CASSIFLEGQGLNYGYTF; CDR3nt: TGTGCCAGTAGTATATTTTTGGAGGGACAGGGCCTTAACTATGGCTACACCTTC
j_gene: TRBJ1-5; v_gene: TRBV27; len: 14; abundance: -; d_gene: -; CDR3aa: CASSFFQGYQPQHF; CDR3nt: TGTGCCAGCAGTTTCTTCCAGGGATATCAGCCCCAGCATTTT
j_gene: TRBJ2-7; v_gene: TRBV6-1; len: 14; abundance: -; d_gene: TRBD1; CDR3aa: CASSSGTGAHEQYF; CDR3nt: TGTGCCAGCAGTTCCGGGACAGGGGCTCACGAGCAGTACTTC
j_gene: TRBJ2-7; v_gene: TRBV14; len: 12; abundance: -; d_gene: -; CDR3aa: CASSRRRGEQYF; CDR3nt: TGTGCCAGCAGCCGGAGGCGTGGCGAGCAGTACTTC
j_gene: TRBJ2-7; v_gene: TRBV5-1; len: 15; abundance: -; d_gene: -; CDR3aa: CASSPTSGHNYEQYF; CDR3nt: TGCGCCAGCAGCCCGACCTCGGGACACAACTACGAGCAGTACTTC
j_gene: TRBJ2-7; v_gene: TRBV7-9; len: 15; abundance: -; d_gene: -; CDR3aa: CASSHRQVTSYEQYF; CDR3nt: TGTGCCAGCAGCCATCGACAGGTTACCTCCTACGAGCAGTACTTC
j_gene: TRBJ1-1; v_gene: TRBV6-1; len: 13; abundance: -; d_gene: TRBD1; CDR3aa: CASTPTGQTEAFF; CDR3nt: TGTGCCAGCACCCCGACAGGGCAAACTGAAGCTTTCTTT
j_gene: TRBJ2-3; v_gene: TRBV27; len: 16; abundance: -; d_gene: -; CDR3aa: CASSLSGHPEADTQYF; CDR3nt: TGTGCCAGCAGTTTATCGGGTCACCCCGAGGCAGATACGCAGTATTTT
j_gene: TRBJ1-3; v_gene: TRBV7-6; len: 12; abundance: -; d_gene: -; CDR3aa: CATSGTGNTIYF; CDR3nt: TGTGCCACCTCCGGGACAGGAAACACCATATATTTT
j_gene: TRBJ2-7; v_gene: TRBV7-7; len: 13; abundance: -; d_gene: -; CDR3aa: CASSPGNSYEQYF; CDR3nt: TGTGCTAGCAGCCCGGGGAACTCCTACGAGCAGTACTTC
j_gene: TRBJ2-7; v_gene: TRBV18; len: 13; abundance: few; d_gene: TRBD1; CDR3aa: CASSPGTGFEQYF; CDR3nt: TGTGCCAGCTCACCCGGGACAGGGTTCGAGCAGTACTTC
j_gene: TRBJ2-5; v_gene: TRBV11-3; len: 14; abundance: -; d_gene: -; CDR3aa: CASSSGGTAETQYF; CDR3nt: TGTGCCAGCAGCTCAGGGGGGACAGCGGAGACCCAGTACTTC
j_gene: TRBJ2-1; v_gene: TRBV29-1; len: 13; abundance: -; d_gene: TRBD1; CDR3aa: CSVRQGAQNEQFF; CDR3nt: TGCAGCGTTCGGCAGGGGGCGCAGAATGAGCAGTTCTTC
j_gene: TRBJ1-2; v_gene: TRBV28; len: 13; abundance: -; d_gene: -; CDR3aa: CASRPDSIYGYTF; CDR3nt: TGTGCCAGCAGGCCGGACAGCATTTATGGCTACACCTTC